The source of this T cell receptor (beta chain) is a study of blood T cell repertoires in COVID-19. Study summary: The origin of the acute and convalescent COVID-19 samples was the United States, Italy and Spain.

Details on this clone: Other DNA sequences in this specimen translate into the identical CDR3.

V was clipped by 1 base and J by 3 bases; unmatched bases: 4. The CDR3 runs 18 residues. Germline V gives CDR1 SGHTA, CDR2 FQGNSA. Original data processing: Reference gene primer amplification yielded estimated nucleated cell counts. Generated by immunoSEQ multiplex PCR, the TCRdb table keeps only in-frame clones and is missing some. That table gives V, J and clone size, and the DNA gave D and trimming. The data contain 38,000 or so clones, roughly 77% of them singletons. J is TRBJ2-1 and V is TRBV7-2, with 15 bases aligning to TRBD2. The specimen sequenced was peripheral blood. The TCR comes from a human donor in a cohort sampled during active or convalescent COVID-19. The donor label of this sample is uncertain. The CDR3 is CASSLEGTSGRFYNEQFF. CDR3 DNA: TGTGCCAGCAGCTTAGAGGGGACTAGCGGGAGGTTCTACAATGAGCAGTTCTTC.